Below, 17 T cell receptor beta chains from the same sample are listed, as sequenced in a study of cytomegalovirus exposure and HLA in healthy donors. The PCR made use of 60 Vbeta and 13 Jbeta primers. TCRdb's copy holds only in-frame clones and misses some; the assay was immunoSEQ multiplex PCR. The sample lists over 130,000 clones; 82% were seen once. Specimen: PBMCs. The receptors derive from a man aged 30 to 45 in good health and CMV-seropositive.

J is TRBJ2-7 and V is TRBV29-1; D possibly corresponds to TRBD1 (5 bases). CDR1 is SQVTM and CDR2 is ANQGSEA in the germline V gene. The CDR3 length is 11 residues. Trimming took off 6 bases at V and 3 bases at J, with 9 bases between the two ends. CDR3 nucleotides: TGCAGCGTCAGGGTGGACTACGAGCAGTACTTC. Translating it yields CSVRVDYEQYF.

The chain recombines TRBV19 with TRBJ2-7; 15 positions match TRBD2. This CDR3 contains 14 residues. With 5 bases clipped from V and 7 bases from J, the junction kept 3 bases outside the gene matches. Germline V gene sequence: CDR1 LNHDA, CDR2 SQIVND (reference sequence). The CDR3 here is CASSPGLAGGEQYF. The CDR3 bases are TGTGCCAGTAGTCCGGGACTAGCGGGAGGAGAGCAGTACTTC.

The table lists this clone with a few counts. The CDR3 loop reads CASSHNPHSGSGDTQYF. DNA of the CDR3: TGTGCCAGCAGCCACAACCCACATAGCGGGAGCGGAGATACGCAGTATTTT. The rearrangement uses TRBV27 and TRBJ2-3; 9 bases align to TRBD2. Germline V gives CDR1 MNHEY, CDR2 SMNVEV (reference sequence). Trimming removed 6 bases from V and 5 bases from J; junction bases left unmatched: 15. The CDR3 length is 17 residues.

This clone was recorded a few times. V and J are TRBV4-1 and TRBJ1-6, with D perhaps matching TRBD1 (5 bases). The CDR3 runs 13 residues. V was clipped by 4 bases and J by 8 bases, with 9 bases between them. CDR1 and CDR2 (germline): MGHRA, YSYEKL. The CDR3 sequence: CASSLGGDSPLHF. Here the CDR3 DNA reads TGCGCCAGCAGCCTCGGAGGGGATTCACCCCTCCACTTT.

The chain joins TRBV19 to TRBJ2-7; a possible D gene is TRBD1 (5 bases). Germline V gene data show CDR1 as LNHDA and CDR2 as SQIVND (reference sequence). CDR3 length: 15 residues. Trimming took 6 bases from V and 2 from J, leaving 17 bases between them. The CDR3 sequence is CASSPYRLPPYEQYF. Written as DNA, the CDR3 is TGTGCCAGTAGCCCATACAGGCTCCCCCCCTACGAGCAGTACTTC.

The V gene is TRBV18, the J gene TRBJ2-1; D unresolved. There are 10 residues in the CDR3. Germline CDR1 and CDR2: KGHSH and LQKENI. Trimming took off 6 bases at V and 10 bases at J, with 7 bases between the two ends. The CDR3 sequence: CASSSEEQFF. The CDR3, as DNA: TGTGCCAGCTCGAGCGAGGAGCAGTTCTTC.

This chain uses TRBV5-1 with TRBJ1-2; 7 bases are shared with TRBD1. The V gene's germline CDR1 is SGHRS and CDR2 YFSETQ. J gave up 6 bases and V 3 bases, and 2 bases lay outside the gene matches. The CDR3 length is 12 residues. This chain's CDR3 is CASSYQGDGYTF. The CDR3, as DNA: TGCGCCAGCAGCTACCAGGGGGATGGCTACACCTTC. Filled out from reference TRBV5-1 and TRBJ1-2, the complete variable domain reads KAGVTQTPRYLIKTRGQQVTLSCSPISGHRSVSWYQQTPGQGLQFLFEYFSETQRNKGNFPGRFSGRQFSNSRSEMNVSTLELGDSALYLCASSYQGDGYTFGSGTRLTVV.

DNA for the CDR3: TGTGCCAGCAGCGGGGGACAGTCGTACCAAGAGACCCAGTACTTC. Its protein product is CASSGGQSYQETQYF. V and J are TRBV25-1 and TRBJ2-5; TRBD1 might be the D (7 bases). Germline V gene lookup returns CDR1 MGHDK and CDR2 SYGVNS. This CDR3 contains 15 residues. The V end was cut by 6 bases, the J end by 0 bases, with 14 bases between.

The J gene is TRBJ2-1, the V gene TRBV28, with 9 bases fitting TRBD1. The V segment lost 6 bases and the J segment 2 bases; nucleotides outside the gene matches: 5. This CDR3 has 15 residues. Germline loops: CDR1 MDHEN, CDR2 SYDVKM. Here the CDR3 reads CASSLQGAPYNEQFF. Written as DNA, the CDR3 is TGTGCCAGCAGCCTACAGGGGGCGCCCTACAATGAGCAGTTCTTC.

CDR3 sequence reads: CASSTRQANTGELFF. CDR3 sequence (DNA): TGTGCCAGCAGCACCCGACAGGCCAACACCGGGGAGCTGTTTTTT. The rearrangement uses TRBV9 and TRBJ2-2; TRBD1 is a possible D gene (6 bases). V was shortened by 4 bases and J by 2 bases, with 12 bases between the two germline ends. CDR3 size: 15 residues. Germline values: CDR1 SGDLS, CDR2 YYNGEE. Full variable domain (rest looked up from reference TRBV9 and TRBJ2-2): DSGVTQTPKHLITATGQRVTLRCSPRSGDLSVYWYQQSLDQGLQFLIQYYNGEERAKGNILERFSAQQFPDLHSELNLSSLELGDSALYFCASSTRQANTGELFFGEGSRLTVL.

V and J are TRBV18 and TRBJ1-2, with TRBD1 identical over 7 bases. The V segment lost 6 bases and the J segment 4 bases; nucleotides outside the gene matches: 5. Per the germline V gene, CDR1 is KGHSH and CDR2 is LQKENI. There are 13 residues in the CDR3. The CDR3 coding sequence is TGTGCCAGCTCCAAGGACAGGAGCTATGGCTACACCTTC. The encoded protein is CASSKDRSYGYTF. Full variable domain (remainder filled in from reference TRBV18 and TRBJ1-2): NAGVMQNPRHLVRRRGQEARLRCSPMKGHSHVYWYRQLPEEGLKFMVYLQKENIIDESGMPKERFSAEFPKEGPSILRIQQVVRGDSAAYFCASSKDRSYGYTFGSGTRLTVV.

CDR3 sequence: CASRPRATIYEQYF. The CDR3 nucleotides read TGTGCCAGCCGCCCGAGGGCGACTATCTACGAGCAGTACTTC. The chain links TRBV27 to TRBJ2-7; tentatively, D is TRBD2 (5 bases). The V gene's germline CDR1 is MNHEY and CDR2 SMNVEV (reference sequence). The CDR3 covers 14 residues. The V gene lost 8 bases and the J gene lost 3 bases, with 17 bases spanning the gap.

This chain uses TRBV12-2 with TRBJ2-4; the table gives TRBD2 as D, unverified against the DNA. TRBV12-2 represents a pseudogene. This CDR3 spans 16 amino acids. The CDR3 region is CASRCFLALAKNIQYF. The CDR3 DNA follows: TGTGCAAGTCGCTGCTTTTTAGCGTTAGCCAAAAACATTCAGTACTTC.

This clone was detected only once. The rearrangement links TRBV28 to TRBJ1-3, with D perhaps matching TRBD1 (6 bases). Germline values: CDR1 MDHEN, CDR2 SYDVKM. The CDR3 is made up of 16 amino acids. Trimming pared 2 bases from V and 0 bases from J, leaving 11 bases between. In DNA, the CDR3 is TGTGCCAGCAGTTTAAGGGCGGACAGCTCTGGAAACACCATATATTTT. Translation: CASSLRADSSGNTIYF.

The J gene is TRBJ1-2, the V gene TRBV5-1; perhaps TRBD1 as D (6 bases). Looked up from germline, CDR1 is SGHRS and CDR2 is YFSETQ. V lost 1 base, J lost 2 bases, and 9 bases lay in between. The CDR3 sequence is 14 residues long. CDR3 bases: TGCGCCAGCAGCTTGTCTACAGGGAACTATGGCTACACCTTC. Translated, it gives CASSLSTGNYGYTF.

The CDR3: CASSSRGRFNEQFF. CDR3 in DNA: TGTGCCAGCAGCTCTAGAGGCCGCTTCAATGAGCAGTTCTTC. This chain links TRBV7-8 with TRBJ2-1; D is unclear. Trimming took 4 bases from V and 6 from J, leaving 13 bases between them. This CDR3 contains 14 residues. Germline CDR1 SGHVS, CDR2 FQNEAQ.

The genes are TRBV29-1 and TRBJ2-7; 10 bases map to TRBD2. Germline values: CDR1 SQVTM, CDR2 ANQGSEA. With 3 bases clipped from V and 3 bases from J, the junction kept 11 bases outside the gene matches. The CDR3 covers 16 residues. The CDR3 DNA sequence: TGCAGCGTTGAGGACCCGTCAGCGGGAGGGAACTACGAGCAGTACTTC. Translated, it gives CSVEDPSAGGNYEQYF.